A selection of T cell receptor beta chains follows, all from one sample in a study of vaccination effects on CD4 cells after COVID-19. No cognate antigen is known for these TCRs. The protocol was immunoSEQ multiplex PCR, while the TCRdb copy is restricted to in-frame clones and leaves out a portion. Of some 52,000 clones listed, roughly three quarters were seen once; the top ten hold approximately 6%. The sample consisted of CD4+ T cells from PBMCs cultured with HCoV-OC43 spike peptides, taken before COVID-19 vaccination. All receptors derive from a human donor who received a COVID-19 vaccine. Both conserved end residues are trimmed from each CDR3.

v_call: TRBV7-2; cdr3_aa: ASSLVSGAGGNNQPQH
v_call: TRBV24-1; cdr3_aa: ATRNGWGYT
v_call: TRBV7-9; cdr3_aa: ASSSGHLKAGELF
v_call: TRBV5-1; cdr3_aa: ASNKDLNTEAF
v_call: TRBV3-1/TRBV3-2; cdr3_aa: ASRGGGASKNIQY
v_call: TRBV7-2; cdr3_aa: ASSLVPLSGYT
v_call: TRBV11-2; cdr3_aa: ASSIGGVAGELF
v_call: TRBV10-2; cdr3_aa: ASRVAGLNTGELF
v_call: TRBV7-2; cdr3_aa: ASSLAGDYGYT
v_call: TRBV3-1/TRBV3-2; cdr3_aa: ASRQVNSPLH
v_call: TRBV7-2; cdr3_aa: ASSQYPTGSGNTIY
v_call: TRBV6-1; cdr3_aa: ASSERLAGATDTQY
v_call: TRBV9; cdr3_aa: ASSSDGNTEAF
v_call: TRBV9; cdr3_aa: ASTDGDRGYNEQF
v_call: TRBV24-1; cdr3_aa: ATSGGARTLNTGELF
v_call: TRBV7-9; cdr3_aa: ASGLTGVGETQY
v_call: TRBV28; cdr3_aa: ASSPGPLGGYT
v_call: TRBV7-9; cdr3_aa: ASSLRRQGLDNEQF
v_call: TRBV5-1; cdr3_aa: ASSPRTGTGDTEAF
v_call: TRBV5-6; cdr3_aa: ASSPRGSTEAF
v_call: TRBV2; cdr3_aa: ASNPTGGQYSSPLH
v_call: TRBV6-5; cdr3_aa: ASTRDVTNTGELF
v_call: TRBV19; cdr3_aa: ASSRGPLARETQY
v_call: TRBV7-9; cdr3_aa: ASSLWSPTVTEAF
v_call: TRBV24-1; cdr3_aa: ATSDGGPPLTLYTQY
v_call: TRBV7-9; cdr3_aa: ASSRSGGDYNEQF
v_call: TRBV24-1; cdr3_aa: ATRPTGGNTGELF
v_call: TRBV2; cdr3_aa: AQGTGGWTNEKLF
v_call: TRBV10-1; cdr3_aa: ASSESSGIDEKLF
v_call: TRBV7-9; cdr3_aa: ATLYWSTIATNEQF
v_call: TRBV10-3; cdr3_aa: AISDGDQPQH
v_call: TRBV18; cdr3_aa: ASSPPSSPEQF
v_call: TRBV18; cdr3_aa: ASSPVADFGNTIY
v_call: TRBV6-6; cdr3_aa: ASSFTVNNEQF
v_call: TRBV6-5; cdr3_aa: ASRTGVDGYT
v_call: TRBV7-2; cdr3_aa: ASSPRAGDVGELF
v_call: TRBV3-1/TRBV3-2; cdr3_aa: ASSRRRYQYPPNYGYT
v_call: TRBV7-2; cdr3_aa: ASSPTGLLSPPAKNIQY
v_call: TRBV7-2; cdr3_aa: ASSLVGNYGYT
v_call: TRBV6-5; cdr3_aa: ASSSEGQPLAPLH
v_call: TRBV28; cdr3_aa: ASSSTGTGNGNTIY